What follows describes a single T cell receptor beta chain. Antigen: not known. This specimen comes from a study of molecular identifiers for immune sequencing clone quantification. Findings and caveats of the study: Clones that had above 20 RNA copies took up over 97% of effector molecules but under 1% in naive cells.

Bulk libraries came from a prior protocol with listed TCR primers. TCRdb reprocessed the PCR reads via MiXCR and lists one record per CDR3 protein. The sample carries under 65,000 distinct CDR3 sequences, about 25% recorded once. Germline loops: CDR1 SQVTM, CDR2 ANQGSEA. The CDR3 extends over 13 amino acids. The junction had 7 bases not matched to a gene; V was cut back by 6 bases and J by 4 bases. This TCR derives from a human donor in good health. Some libraries in this study had Jurkat cell RNA spiked in. The specimen was naive CD8+ T cells from blood, with Jurkat cell RNA spiked in. Subset in this sample: FACS-sorted CD8+CD4-CCR7+CD45RA+ naive T cells. The chain employs TRBV29-1 and TRBJ2-5; 8 bases agree with TRBD2. CDR3 DNA: TGCAGCGTACCCCTCGGGGGGGGAGAGACCCAGTACTTC. As protein: CSVPLGGGETQYF. Full variable domain (missing parts from reference TRBV29-1 and TRBJ2-5): SAVISQKPSRDICQRGTSLTIQCQVDSQVTMMFWYRQQPGQSLTLIATANQGSEATYESGFVIDKFPISRPNLTFSTLTVSNMSPEDSSIYLCSVPLGGGETQYFGPGTRLLVL.